The clone carrying this TCR delta chain was seen more than once but under ten times. What it recognizes is unknown. Extracted RNA was reverse transcribed into cDNA. CDR3 amplicons came from multiplex PCR with pooled V-gene forward and constant-region reverse primers. TCRdb made new clone calls on the multiplex PCR reads using CATT. Among about 54,000 delta-chain clones, 15% to 20% were seen once, and the ten largest hold roughly 0.46%. The CDR3 runs to 17 residues. Germline V gives CDR1 TVYSNPD, CDR2 GDNSRS (reference sequence). V shed 1 base, J shed 2 bases, and the junction held 10 bases outside the gene matches. The sorted cells were CD3+ Vdelta1+ Vdelta2- thymocytes from alphabeta-depleted thymus. The data belong to a study of Vδ1+ human thymocytes. Study-level results: TRD repertoires were essentially private, unlike widely shared TRG clonotypes. Highly polyclonal TRG and TRD repertoires with Gaussian CDR3 length distributions appeared in thymus. Roughly 22% of thymic delta-chain sequences were Vdelta2, with few Vdelta3, unlike blood Vdelta1+ controls.

The chain joins TRDV3 to TRDJ1; 13 nucleotides line up with TRDD3. Sequencing was performed on Vdelta1+ gamma-delta thymocytes from the thymus. Subset here: FACS-sorted CD3+ TCRalphabeta- TCRVdelta1+ TCRVdelta2- thymocytes. This clonotype originated in a boy under two years old who had congenital heart surgery. The CDR3 DNA follows: TGTGCCTTTATCACATCACTGGGGGATACGTGGACCGATAAACTCATCTTT. Its translation: CAFITSLGDTWTDKLIF.